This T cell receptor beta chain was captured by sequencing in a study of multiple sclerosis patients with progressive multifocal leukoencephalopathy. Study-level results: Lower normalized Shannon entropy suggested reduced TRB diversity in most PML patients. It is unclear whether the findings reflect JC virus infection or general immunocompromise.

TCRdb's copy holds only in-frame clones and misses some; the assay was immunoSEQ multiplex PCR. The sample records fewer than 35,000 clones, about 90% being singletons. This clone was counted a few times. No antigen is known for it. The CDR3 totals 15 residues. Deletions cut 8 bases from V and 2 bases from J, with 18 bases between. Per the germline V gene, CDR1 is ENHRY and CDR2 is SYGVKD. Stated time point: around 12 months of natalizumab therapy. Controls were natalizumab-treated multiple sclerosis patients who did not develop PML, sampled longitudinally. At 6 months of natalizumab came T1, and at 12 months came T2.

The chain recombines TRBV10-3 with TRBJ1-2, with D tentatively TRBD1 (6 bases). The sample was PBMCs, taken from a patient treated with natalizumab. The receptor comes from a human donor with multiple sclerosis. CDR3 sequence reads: CAIGNRELGNYGYTF. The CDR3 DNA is TGTGCCATCGGAAACAGGGAACTCGGAAACTATGGCTACACCTTC.